This is a list of T cell receptor beta chains from one sample in a study of identical twins. TCRdb used MiXCR to reprocess the 5' RACE reads, holding one entry per CDR3 protein. Counted here are hundreds of thousands of distinct CDR3 sequences, 15% to 20% occurring once; the ten biggest clones make up over 10%. These data also featured in a second study, about T cells expressing NK-cell markers.

Sequences were obtained from PBMCs. Source of these receptors: a woman younger than 35 in good health. CDR3s include the opening cysteine and the closing phenylalanine or tryptophan. D genes are given only for firm matches. The size entry is marked missing in some rows and otherwise reads once, few, many or a size class.

>TRBV3-1|TRBD2|few|TRBJ2-1
TGTGCCAGCAGCCAAGGAGGGACTAGCGAGTCCTACAATGAGCAGTTCTTC
CASSQGGTSESYNEQFF
>TRBV12-3/TRBV12-4|-|few|TRBJ1-2
TGTGCCAGCAGTTTTCAGGCGAGCTATGGCTACACCTTC
CASSFQASYGYTF
>TRBV19|-|once|TRBJ2-3
TGTGCCAGTAGTATTTCCGAGGGGGGCCCCACAGATACGCAGTATTTT
CASSISEGGPTDTQYF
>TRBV24-1|TRBD2|few|TRBJ2-7
TGTGCCACCGGAGAGCGGGGCCACGAGCAGTACTTC
CATGERGHEQYF
>TRBV6-1|TRBD2|-|TRBJ2-1
TGTGCCAGCACCCGGGGACTAGCGTCCTACAATGAGCAGTTCTTC
CASTRGLASYNEQFF
>TRBV5-6|TRBD1|few|TRBJ2-7
TGTGCCAGCAGCTTGTGGGACAGGGCGTACGAGCAGTACTTC
CASSLWDRAYEQYF
>TRBV4-3|-|-|TRBJ2-1
TGCGCCAGCAGCCGAGGACGGGTGGGTGAGCAGTTCTTC
CASSRGRVGEQFF
>TRBV5-6|-|few|TRBJ1-1
TGTGCCAGCAGCTGGGAGTTCCGAAACACTGAAGCTTTCTTT
CASSWEFRNTEAFF
>TRBV12-3/TRBV12-4|-|few|TRBJ2-7
TGTGCCAGCACCCCCACTGTTCGGGGTACCTACGAGCAGTACTTC
CASTPTVRGTYEQYF
>TRBV20-1|TRBD2|few|TRBJ2-3
TGCAGTGCTCCACGTAGCGGGGGTAGCACAGATACGCAGTATTTT
CSAPRSGGSTDTQYF
>TRBV9|-|-|TRBJ2-2
TGTGCCAGCAGCGCCCCCGGGGAGCTGTTTTTT
CASSAPGELFF
>TRBV12-3/TRBV12-4|TRBD1|-|TRBJ1-2
TGTGCCAGCAGATCGACAGGGGAGTTGCACTATGGCTACACCTTC
CASRSTGELHYGYTF